This entry concerns a single TCR beta chain. The sample comes from a study of blood T cells in healthy people across ages. A second about 6 to 12 cycle PCR used barcoded and J-beta primers. Via MiXCR, TCRdb re-called the 5' RACE reads, giving one row per CDR3 protein. The repertoire holds about 1.4 million distinct CDR3 sequences, with approximately 63% as singletons. The CDR3 has 16 residues. The germline gives CDR1 LGHNA, CDR2 YNFKEQ. V dropped 0 bases and J dropped 2 bases, with 12 bases sitting between them. The sequence was obtained from a man aged 18 to 29 in good health. The material sequenced was blood. This sequence joins TRBV4-2 and TRBJ2-3, with a weak D call TRBD1 (5 bases). As DNA, the CDR3 is TGTGCCAGCAGCCAAGAAGGGGCCAGAATCACAGATACGCAGTATTTT. Amino acid sequence: CASSQEGARITDTQYF.